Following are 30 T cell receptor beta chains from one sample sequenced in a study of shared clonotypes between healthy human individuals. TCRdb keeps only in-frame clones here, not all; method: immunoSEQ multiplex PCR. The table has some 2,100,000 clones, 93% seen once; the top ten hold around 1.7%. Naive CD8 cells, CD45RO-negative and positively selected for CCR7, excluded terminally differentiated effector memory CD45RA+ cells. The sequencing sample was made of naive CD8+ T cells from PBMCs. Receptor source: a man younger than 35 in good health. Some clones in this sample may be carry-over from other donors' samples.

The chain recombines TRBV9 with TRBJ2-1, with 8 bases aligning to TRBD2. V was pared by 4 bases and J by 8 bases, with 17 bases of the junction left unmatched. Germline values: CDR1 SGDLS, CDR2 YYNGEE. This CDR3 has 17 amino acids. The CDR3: CASSSARGGGSMDEQFF. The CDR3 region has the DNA TGTGCCAGCAGCTCCGCCCGGGGGGGCGGGAGTATGGATGAGCAGTTCTTC.

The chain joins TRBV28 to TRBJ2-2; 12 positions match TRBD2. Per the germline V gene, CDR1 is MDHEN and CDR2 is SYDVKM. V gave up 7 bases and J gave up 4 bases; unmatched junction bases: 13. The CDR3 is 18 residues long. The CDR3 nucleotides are TGTGCCAGCACCTGGTGGACTAGCGGGATGGCGGCCACCGGGGAGCTGTTTTTT. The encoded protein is CASTWWTSGMAATGELFF.

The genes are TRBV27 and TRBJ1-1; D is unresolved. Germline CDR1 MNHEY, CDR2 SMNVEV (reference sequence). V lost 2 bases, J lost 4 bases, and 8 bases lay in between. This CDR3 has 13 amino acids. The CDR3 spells CASSLAGLTEAFF. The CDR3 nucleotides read TGTGCCAGCAGTTTAGCGGGTCTCACTGAAGCTTTCTTT.

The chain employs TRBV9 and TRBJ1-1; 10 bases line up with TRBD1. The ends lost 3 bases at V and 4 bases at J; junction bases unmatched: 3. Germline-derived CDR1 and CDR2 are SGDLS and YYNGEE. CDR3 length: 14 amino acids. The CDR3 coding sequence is TGTGCCAGCAGCGGACAGGGGGCGAGCACTGAAGCTTTCTTT. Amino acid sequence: CASSGQGASTEAFF.

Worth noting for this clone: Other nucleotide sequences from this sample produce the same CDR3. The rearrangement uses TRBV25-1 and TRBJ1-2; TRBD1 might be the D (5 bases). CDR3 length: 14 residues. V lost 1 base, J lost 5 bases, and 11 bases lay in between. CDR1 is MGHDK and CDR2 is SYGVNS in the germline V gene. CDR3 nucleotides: TGTGCCAGCAGTGAATCGGTAGGGGCGTATGGCTACACCTTC. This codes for CASSESVGAYGYTF.

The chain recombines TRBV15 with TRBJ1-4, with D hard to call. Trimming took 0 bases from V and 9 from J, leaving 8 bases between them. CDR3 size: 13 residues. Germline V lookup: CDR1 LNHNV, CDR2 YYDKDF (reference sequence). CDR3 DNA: TGTGCCACCAGCAGAGATCGGAGGCAAAAACTGTTTTTT. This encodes CATSRDRRQKLFF.

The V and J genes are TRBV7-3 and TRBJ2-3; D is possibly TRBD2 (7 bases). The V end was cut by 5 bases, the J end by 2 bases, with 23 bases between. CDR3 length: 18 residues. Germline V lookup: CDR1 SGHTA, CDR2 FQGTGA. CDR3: CASSPKGGQIVPTDTQYF. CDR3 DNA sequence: TGTGCCAGCAGCCCGAAGGGGGGGCAAATCGTACCCACAGATACGCAGTATTTT.

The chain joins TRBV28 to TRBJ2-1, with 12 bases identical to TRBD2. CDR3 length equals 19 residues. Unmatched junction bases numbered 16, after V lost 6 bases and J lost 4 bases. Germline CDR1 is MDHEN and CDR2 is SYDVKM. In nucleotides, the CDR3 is TGTGCCAGCAGCCCCGGACTAGCGGGACCCTCCGCGACATACAATGAGCAGTTCTTC. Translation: CASSPGLAGPSATYNEQFF.

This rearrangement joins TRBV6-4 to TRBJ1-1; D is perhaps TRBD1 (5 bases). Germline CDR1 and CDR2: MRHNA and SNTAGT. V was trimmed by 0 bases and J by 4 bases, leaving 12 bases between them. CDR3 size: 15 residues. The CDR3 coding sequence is TGTGCCAGCAGTGACTCCCGAGGGGCGGCCACTGAAGCTTTCTTT. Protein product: CASSDSRGAATEAFF.

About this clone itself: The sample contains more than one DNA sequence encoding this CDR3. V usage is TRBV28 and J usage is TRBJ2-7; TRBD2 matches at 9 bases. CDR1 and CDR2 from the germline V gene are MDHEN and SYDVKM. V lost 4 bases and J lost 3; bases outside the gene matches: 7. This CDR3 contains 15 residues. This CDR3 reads CASSSRLAGHYEQYF. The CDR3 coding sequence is TGTGCCAGCAGTTCTCGGCTAGCGGGACACTACGAGCAGTACTTC.

The CDR3 region is CASTARGSYNEQFF. The CDR3 DNA reads TGTGCCAGCACCGCTAGGGGTTCCTACAATGAGCAGTTCTTC. V gene TRBV6-1 combines with J gene TRBJ2-1, with D perhaps matching TRBD1 (5 bases). Germline assignment: CDR1 MNHNS and CDR2 SASEGT. Trimming took 7 bases from V and 1 from J, leaving 11 bases between them. CDR3 length: 14 residues.

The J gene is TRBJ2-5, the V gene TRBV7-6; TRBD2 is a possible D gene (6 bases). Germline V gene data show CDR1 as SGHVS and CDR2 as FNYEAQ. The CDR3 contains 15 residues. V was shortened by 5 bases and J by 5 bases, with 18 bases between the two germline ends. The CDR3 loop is CASSTRAGEEETQYF. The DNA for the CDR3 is TGTGCCAGCAGCACCCGAGCCGGGGAGGAGGAGACCCAGTACTTC.

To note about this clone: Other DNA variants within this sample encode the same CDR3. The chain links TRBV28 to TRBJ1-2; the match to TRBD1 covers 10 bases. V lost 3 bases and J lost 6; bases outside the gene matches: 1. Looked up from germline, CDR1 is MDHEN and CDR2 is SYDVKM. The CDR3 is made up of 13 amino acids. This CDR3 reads CASSLTGGDGYTF. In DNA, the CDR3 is TGTGCCAGCAGTTTGACAGGGGGCGATGGCTACACCTTC.

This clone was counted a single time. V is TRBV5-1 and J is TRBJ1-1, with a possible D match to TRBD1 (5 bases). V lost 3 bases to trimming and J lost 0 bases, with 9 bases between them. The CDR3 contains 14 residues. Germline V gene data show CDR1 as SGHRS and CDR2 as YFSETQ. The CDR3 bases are TGCGCCAGCAGCTCCAGGGAGGTGAACACTGAAGCTTTCTTT. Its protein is CASSSREVNTEAFF.

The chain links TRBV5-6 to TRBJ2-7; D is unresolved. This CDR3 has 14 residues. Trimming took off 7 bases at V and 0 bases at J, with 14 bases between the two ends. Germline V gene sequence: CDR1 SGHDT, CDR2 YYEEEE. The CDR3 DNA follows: TGTGCCAGCGCGGACGGCGGAAACTCCTACGAGCAGTACTTC. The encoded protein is CASADGGNSYEQYF.

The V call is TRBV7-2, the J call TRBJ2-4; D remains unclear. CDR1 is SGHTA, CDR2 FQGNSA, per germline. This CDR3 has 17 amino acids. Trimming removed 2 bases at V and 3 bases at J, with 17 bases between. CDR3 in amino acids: CASSLSHALVDKNIQYF. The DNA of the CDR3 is TGTGCCAGCAGCTTAAGCCACGCTCTAGTAGACAAAAACATTCAGTACTTC.

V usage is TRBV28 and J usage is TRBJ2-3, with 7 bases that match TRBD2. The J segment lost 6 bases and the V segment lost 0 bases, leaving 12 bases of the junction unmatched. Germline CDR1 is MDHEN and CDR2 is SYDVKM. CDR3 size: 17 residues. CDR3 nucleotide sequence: TGTGCCAGCAGTTTATGGGCTAGCGGTCCTCGGGGCGATACGCAGTATTTT. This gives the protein CASSLWASGPRGDTQYF. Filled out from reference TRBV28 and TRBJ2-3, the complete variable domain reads DVKVTQSSRYLVKRTGEKVFLECVQDMDHENMFWYRQDPGLGLRLIYFSYDVKMKEKGDIPEGYSVSREKKERFSLILESASTNQTSMYLCASSLWASGPRGDTQYFGPGTRLTVL.

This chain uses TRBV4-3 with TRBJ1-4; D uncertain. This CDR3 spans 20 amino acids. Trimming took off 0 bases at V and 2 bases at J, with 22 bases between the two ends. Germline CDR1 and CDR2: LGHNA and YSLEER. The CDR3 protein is CASSQELFRWSFRTNEKLFF. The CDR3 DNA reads TGCGCCAGCAGCCAAGAATTGTTTAGGTGGTCATTCCGGACTAATGAAAAACTGTTTTTT.

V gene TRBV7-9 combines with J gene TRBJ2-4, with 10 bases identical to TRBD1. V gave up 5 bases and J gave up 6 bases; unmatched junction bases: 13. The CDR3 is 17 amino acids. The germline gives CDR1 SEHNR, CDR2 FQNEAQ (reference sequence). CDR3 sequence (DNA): TGTGCCAGCAGCCAAAACCGGGACAGGGGTTTCCGAAACATTCAGTACTTC. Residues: CASSQNRDRGFRNIQYF. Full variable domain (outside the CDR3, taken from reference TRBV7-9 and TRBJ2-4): DTGVSQNPRHKITKRGQNVTFRCDPISEHNRLYWYRQTLGQGPEFLTYFQNEAQLEKSRLLSDRFSAERPKGSFSTLEIQRTEQGDSAMYLCASSQNRDRGFRNIQYFGAGTRLSVL.

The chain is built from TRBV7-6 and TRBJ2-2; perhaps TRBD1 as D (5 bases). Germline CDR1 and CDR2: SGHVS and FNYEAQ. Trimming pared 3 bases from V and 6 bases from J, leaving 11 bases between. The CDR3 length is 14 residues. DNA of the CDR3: TGTGCCAGCAGCTTGATGACAGAGCCCGGGGAGCTGTTTTTT. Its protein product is CASSLMTEPGELFF. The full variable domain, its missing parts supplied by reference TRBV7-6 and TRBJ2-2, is GAGVSQSPRYKVTKRGQDVALRCDPISGHVSLYWYRQALGQGPEFLTYFNYEAQQDKSGLPNDRFSAERPEGSISTLTIQRTEQRDSAMYRCASSLMTEPGELFFGEGSRLTVL.

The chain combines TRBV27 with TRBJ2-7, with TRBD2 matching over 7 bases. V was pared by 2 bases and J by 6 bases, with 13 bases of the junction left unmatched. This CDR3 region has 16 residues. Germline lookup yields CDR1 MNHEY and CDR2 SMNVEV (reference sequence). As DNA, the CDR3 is TGTGCCAGCAGTTTAAACCGACGGGGGGTACCAGGCGAGCAGTACTTC. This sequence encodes CASSLNRRGVPGEQYF.

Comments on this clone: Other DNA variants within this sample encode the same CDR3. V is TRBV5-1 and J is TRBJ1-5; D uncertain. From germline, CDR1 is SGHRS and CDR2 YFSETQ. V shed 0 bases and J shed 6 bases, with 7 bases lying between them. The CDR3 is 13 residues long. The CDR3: CASSLGGFQPQHF. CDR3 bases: TGCGCCAGCAGCTTGGGAGGGTTTCAGCCCCAGCATTTT. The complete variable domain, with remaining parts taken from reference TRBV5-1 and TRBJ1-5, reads KAGVTQTPRYLIKTRGQQVTLSCSPISGHRSVSWYQQTPGQGLQFLFEYFSETQRNKGNFPGRFSGRQFSNSRSEMNVSTLELGDSALYLCASSLGGFQPQHFGDGTRLSIL.

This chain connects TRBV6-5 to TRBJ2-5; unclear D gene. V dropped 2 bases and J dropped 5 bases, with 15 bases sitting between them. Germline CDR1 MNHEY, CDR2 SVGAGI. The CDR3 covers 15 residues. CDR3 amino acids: CASSYSSPIPETQYF. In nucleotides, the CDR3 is TGTGCCAGCAGTTACAGCTCTCCGATTCCGGAGACCCAGTACTTC.

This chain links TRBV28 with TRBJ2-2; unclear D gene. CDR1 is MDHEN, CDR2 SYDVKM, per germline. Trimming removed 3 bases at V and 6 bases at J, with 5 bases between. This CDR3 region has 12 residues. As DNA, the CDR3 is TGTGCCAGCAGTTTTGTATCCGGGGAGCTGTTTTTT. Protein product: CASSFVSGELFF. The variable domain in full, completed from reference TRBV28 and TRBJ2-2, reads DVKVTQSSRYLVKRTGEKVFLECVQDMDHENMFWYRQDPGLGLRLIYFSYDVKMKEKGDIPEGYSVSREKKERFSLILESASTNQTSMYLCASSFVSGELFFGEGSRLTVL.

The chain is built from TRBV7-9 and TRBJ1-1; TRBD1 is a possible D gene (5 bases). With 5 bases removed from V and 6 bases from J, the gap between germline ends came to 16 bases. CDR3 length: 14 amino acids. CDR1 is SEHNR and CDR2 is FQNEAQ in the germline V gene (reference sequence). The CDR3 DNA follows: TGTGCCAGCAGCCAAGCAGCGGGGGTCGCTGAAGCTTTCTTT. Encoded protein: CASSQAAGVAEAFF.

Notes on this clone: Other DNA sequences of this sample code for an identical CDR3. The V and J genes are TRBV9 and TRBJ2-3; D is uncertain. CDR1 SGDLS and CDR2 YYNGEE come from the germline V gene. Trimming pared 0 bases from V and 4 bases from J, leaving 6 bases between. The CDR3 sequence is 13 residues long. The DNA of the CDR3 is TGTGCCAGCAGCGTAGCTGGCGCAGATACGCAGTATTTT. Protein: CASSVAGADTQYF.

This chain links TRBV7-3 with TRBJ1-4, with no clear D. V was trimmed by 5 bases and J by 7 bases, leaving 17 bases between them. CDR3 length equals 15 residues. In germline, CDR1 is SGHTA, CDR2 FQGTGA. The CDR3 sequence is CASSKGAGLGEKLFF. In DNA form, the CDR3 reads TGTGCCAGCAGCAAGGGAGCAGGCCTCGGTGAAAAACTGTTTTTT.

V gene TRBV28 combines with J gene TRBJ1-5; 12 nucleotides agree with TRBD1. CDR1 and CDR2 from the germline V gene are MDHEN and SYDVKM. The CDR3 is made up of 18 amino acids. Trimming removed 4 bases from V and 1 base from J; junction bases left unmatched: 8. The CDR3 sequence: CASSSGTGGGLSNQPQHF. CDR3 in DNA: TGTGCCAGCAGTTCAGGGACAGGGGGCGGGTTAAGCAATCAGCCCCAGCATTTT.

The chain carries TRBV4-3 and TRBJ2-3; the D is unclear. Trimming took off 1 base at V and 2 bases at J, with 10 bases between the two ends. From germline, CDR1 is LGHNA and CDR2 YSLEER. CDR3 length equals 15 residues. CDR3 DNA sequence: TGCGCCAGCAGCCAAGTTGGGAAATCCACAGATACGCAGTATTTT. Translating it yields CASSQVGKSTDTQYF.

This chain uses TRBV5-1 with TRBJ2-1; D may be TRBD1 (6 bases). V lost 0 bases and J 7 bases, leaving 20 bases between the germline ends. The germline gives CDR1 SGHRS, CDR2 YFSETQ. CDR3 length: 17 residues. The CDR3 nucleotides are TGCGCCAGCAGCTTGGCCACCGTGGCAGGGGTTGGGAATGAGCAGTTCTTC. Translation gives CASSLATVAGVGNEQFF.